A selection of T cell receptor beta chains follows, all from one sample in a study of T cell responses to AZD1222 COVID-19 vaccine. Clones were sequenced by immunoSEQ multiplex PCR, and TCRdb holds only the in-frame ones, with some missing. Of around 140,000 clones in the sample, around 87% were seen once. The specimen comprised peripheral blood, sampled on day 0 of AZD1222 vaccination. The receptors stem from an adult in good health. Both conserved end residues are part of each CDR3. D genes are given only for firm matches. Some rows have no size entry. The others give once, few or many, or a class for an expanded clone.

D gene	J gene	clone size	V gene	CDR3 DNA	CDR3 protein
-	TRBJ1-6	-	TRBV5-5	TGTGCCAGCAGCTTCGAGGCAGGGATGTCCAATTCACCCCTCCACTTT	CASSFEAGMSNSPLHF
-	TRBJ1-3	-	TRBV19	TGTGCCAGTAGAGAGGGACCGCCGCTCGGAAACACCATATATTTT	CASREGPPLGNTIYF
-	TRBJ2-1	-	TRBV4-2	TGTGCCAGCAGCCCCAAAAAAGCCTCGGGGAAGAGCTCCTACAATGAGCAGTTCTTC	CASSPKKASGKSSYNEQFF
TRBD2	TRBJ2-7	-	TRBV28	TGTGCCAGCAGTCCGACTAGCGGGTCTCTCTACGAGCAGTACTTC	CASSPTSGSLYEQYF
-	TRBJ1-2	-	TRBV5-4	TGTGCCAGCAGCTTGAGCTCCGGGACGGCGTATGGCTACACCTTC	CASSLSSGTAYGYTF
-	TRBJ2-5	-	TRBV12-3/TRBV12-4	TGTGCCAGCAGTTCCCCAAAAGAGACCCAGTACTTC	CASSSPKETQYF
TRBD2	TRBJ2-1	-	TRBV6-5	TGTGCCAGCACCCGACTAGCGGGAGTGATGGGTGAGCAGTTCTTC	CASTRLAGVMGEQFF
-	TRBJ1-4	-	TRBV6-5	TGTGCCAGCAGCCCAGAGCGCCTCTATCCTAGGAAACTGTTTTTT	CASSPERLYPRKLFF
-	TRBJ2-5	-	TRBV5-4	TGTGCCAGCAGCTTGCGAGCGGCACAAGAGACCCAGTACTTC	CASSLRAAQETQYF
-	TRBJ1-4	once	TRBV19	TGTGCCAGTAGTATAGTCCCCCGGCGAGGGCGAGTCGGAGAAAAACTGTTTTTT	CASSIVPRRGRVGEKLFF
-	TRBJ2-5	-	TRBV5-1	TGCGCCAGCAGCTTGGCAGTCGGGCTATCGGGGTCTGGGGGAGAGACCCAGTACTTC	CASSLAVGLSGSGGETQYF
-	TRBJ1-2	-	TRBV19	TGTGCCAGTATTGGGAGTTCCTATGGCTACACCTTC	CASIGSSYGYTF
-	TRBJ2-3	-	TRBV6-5	TGTGCCGTCACCTCGGGAGTGACAGATACGCAGTATTTT	CAVTSGVTDTQYF
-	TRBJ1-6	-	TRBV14	TGTGCCAGCAGCCGGGAGGGAAGCGTGGTGAATTCACCCCTCCACTTT	CASSREGSVVNSPLHF
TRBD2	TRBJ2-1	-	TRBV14	TGTGCCAGCAGCCGATCGTTGATTAGCGGGTACAATGAGCAGTTCTTC	CASSRSLISGYNEQFF
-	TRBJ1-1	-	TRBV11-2	TGTGCCAGCAGCCTAGCCGGAGGGAACACTGAAGCTTTCTTT	CASSLAGGNTEAFF
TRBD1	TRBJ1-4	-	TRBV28	TGTGCCAGCAGTCAACAGGGGGCATCCACTAATGAAAAACTGTTTTTT	CASSQQGASTNEKLFF
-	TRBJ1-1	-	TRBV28	TGTGCCAGCAGTCCGGACGGGCCAACGGGCTACGACACTGAAGCTTTCTTT	CASSPDGPTGYDTEAFF
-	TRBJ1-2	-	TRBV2	TGTGCCAGCAGTGAAGAACAGGATTGGAGTAGTGGCTACACCTTC	CASSEEQDWSSGYTF
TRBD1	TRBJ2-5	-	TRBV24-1	TGTGCCACCAGTGACGGGGTAGGGACAGGGGGCGGAGAGACCCAGTACTTC	CATSDGVGTGGGETQYF
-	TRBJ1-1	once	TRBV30	TGTGCCTGGCATGACATCTGGGGCACTGAAGCTTTCTTT	CAWHDIWGTEAFF
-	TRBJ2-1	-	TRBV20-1	TGCAGTGCTCGAGAATACAATGAGCAGTTCTTC	CSAREYNEQFF
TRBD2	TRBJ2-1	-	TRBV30	TGTGCCTGGAGTGGGATCCAGAACGGTAGCGGGCTCCTCAAAGCCTACAATGAGCAGTTCTTC	CAWSGIQNGSGLLKAYNEQFF
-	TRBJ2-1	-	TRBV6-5	TGTGCCAGCAGTCGGGACCACTACAATGAGCAGTTCTTC	CASSRDHYNEQFF
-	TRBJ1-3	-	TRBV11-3	TGTGCCAGCAGCCGGACAACTGGAAACACCATATATTTT	CASSRTTGNTIYF
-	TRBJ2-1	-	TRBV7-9	TGTGCCAGCAGGGGTGCCGAGGCTACCCGTGAGCAGTTCTTC	CASRGAEATREQFF
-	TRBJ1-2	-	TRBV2	TGTGCCAGCACCGAGGACAGAGGGGGCTACACCTTC	CASTEDRGGYTF
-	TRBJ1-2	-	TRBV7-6	TGTGCCAGCAGCTTAGGTGCTGGCCTAAAGGATGGCTACACCTTC	CASSLGAGLKDGYTF
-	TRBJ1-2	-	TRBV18	TGTGCCAGCTCACCTGGGCTGGGGACGGGCTACACCTTC	CASSPGLGTGYTF
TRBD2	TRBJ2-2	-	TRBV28	TGTGCCAGCAGGCAAAGCGGGAGAGGTAACACCGGGGAGCTGTTTTTT	CASRQSGRGNTGELFF
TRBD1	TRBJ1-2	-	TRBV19	TGTGCCAGTGTGGGACAGGGAGGCTATGGCTACACCTTC	CASVGQGGYGYTF
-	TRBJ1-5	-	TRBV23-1	TGCGCCAGCCAGGGGAGGGATGATCCCCAGCATTTT	CASQGRDDPQHF
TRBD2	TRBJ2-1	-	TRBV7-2	TGTGCCAGCAGCTTAAGTTCGGGGCGGGAGAGTTGGGACAATGAGCAGTTCTTC	CASSLSSGRESWDNEQFF
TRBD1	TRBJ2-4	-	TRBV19	TGTGCCAGTAGGTTTCTAACCGGGACAGGGAACATTCAGTACTTC	CASRFLTGTGNIQYF
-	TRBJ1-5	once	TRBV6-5	TGTGCCAGCAGAGAGACACCGTATAGCAATCAGCCCCAGCATTTT	CASRETPYSNQPQHF
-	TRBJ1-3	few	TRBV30	TGTGCCTGGAGCAGGGATAGCTCTGGAAACACCATATATTTT	CAWSRDSSGNTIYF
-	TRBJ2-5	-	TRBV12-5	TGTGCTAGTGGTTTGGTACTGATCCCAAGGCAGGGACAAGAGACCCAGTACTTC	CASGLVLIPRQGQETQYF
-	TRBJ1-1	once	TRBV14	TGTGCCAGCAGTTCAGGGTGGGGGAACACTGAAGCTTTCTTT	CASSSGWGNTEAFF
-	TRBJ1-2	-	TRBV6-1	TGTGCCAGCAGTGAGATGAACTATGGCTACACCTTC	CASSEMNYGYTF